This T cell receptor beta chain was identified during a study of shared clonotypes between healthy human individuals. Turning to the study itself: The study used three CD4 naive, three CD4 memory, two CD8 naive and one CD8 memory plate per donor. Study-level results: Measured sharing among donors was expected to vary with sequencing depth.

To note about this clone: Antigen: not known.

There were only Caucasian adults among the donors, and all lived in Nashville, Tennessee. CDR1 and CDR2 (germline): SGHDT, YYEEEE. The V segment lost 3 bases and the J segment 11 bases; nucleotides outside the gene matches: 5. CDR3 length equals 13 residues. The assay used deep level. Profiled with immunoSEQ multiplex PCR; TCRdb holds only in-frame clones, not every one. The table shows 2 million to 3 million clones, with 93% occurring only once. Specimen: naive CD4+ T cells from PBMCs. Described subset: CD45RA+ positively selected. The source is a man aged 18-30 years in good health. Some clones in this sample may be carry-over from other donors' samples. The chain couples TRBV5-6 to TRBJ2-1; TRBD2 matches at 10 bases. The DNA for the CDR3 is TGTGCCAGCAGCTCTGGACTAGCGGTTCAGCAGTTCTTC. It is translated as CASSSGLAVQQFF.